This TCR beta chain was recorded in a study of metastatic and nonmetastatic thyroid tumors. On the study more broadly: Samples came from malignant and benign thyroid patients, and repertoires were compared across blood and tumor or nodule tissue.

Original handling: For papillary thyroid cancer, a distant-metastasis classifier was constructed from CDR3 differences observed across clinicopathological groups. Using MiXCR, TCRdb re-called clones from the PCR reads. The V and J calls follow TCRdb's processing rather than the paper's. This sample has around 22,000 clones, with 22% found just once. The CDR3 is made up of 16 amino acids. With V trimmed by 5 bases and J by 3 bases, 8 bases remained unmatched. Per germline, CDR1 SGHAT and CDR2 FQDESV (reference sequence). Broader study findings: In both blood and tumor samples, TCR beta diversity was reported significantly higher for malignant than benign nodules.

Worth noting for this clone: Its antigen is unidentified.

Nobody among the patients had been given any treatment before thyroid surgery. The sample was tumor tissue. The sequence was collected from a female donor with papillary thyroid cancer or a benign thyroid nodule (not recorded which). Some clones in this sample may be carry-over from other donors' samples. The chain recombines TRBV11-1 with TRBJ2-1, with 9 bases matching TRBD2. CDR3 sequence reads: CASSAVGTSSYNEQFF. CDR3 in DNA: TGTGCCAGCAGCGCCGTCGGGACTAGCAGCTACAATGAGCAGTTCTTC.